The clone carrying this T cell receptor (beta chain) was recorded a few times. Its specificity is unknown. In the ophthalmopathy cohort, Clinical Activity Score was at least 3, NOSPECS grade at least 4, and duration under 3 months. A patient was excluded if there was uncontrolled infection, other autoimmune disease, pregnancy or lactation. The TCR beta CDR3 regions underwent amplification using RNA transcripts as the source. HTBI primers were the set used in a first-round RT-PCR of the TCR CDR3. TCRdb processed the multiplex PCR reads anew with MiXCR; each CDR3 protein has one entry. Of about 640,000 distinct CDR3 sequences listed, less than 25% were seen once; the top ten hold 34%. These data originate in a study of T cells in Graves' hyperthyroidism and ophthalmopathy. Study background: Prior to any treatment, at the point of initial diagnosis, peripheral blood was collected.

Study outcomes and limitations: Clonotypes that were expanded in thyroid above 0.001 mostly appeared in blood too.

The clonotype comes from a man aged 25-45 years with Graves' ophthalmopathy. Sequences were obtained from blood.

CDR3 in DNA: TGTGCCTGGGCGAGGACAGGGTCAGATACGCAGTATTTT. Its translation: CAWARTGSDTQYF. This sequence joins TRBV30 and TRBJ2-3, with TRBD1 identical over 8 bases. The V and J ends lost 5 bases and 4 bases, in that order; junction bases with no gene match: 5. There are 13 residues in the CDR3. In germline, CDR1 is GTSNPN, CDR2 SVGIG (reference sequence).